The 30 T cell receptor beta chains presented below share a single source sample, sequenced in a study of blood T cell repertoires in COVID-19. Using immunoSEQ multiplex PCR, the repertoire was profiled, and TCRdb retains in-frame clones only, with some absent. The table records 400,000 to 500,000 clones, about nine tenths of them present only once. Material for sequencing was peripheral blood. These receptors originate from a woman aged 25-40 years with active or convalescent COVID-19.

The rearrangement joins TRBV18 to TRBJ1-2, with 7 bases fitting TRBD1. Germline V gene data show CDR1 as KGHSH and CDR2 as LQKENI. The CDR3 is 14 residues long. With 4 bases clipped from V and 8 bases from J, the junction kept 10 bases outside the gene matches. The CDR3 loop is CASSLDWDSRGYTF. In nucleotides, the CDR3 is TGTGCCAGCTCACTAGACTGGGACAGTAGAGGCTACACCTTC.

V and J are TRBV6-1 and TRBJ1-1, with D possibly being TRBD1 (5 bases). Germline V gene sequence: CDR1 MNHNS, CDR2 SASEGT. The V gene lost 2 bases and the J gene lost 0 bases, with 16 bases spanning the gap. CDR3 length equals 17 residues. The CDR3 DNA reads TGTGCCAGCAGTGAAATGGGGCAGTTGACCATGAACACTGAAGCTTTCTTT. It translates to CASSEMGQLTMNTEAFF.

V and J are TRBV6-1 and TRBJ2-3; 10 bases map to TRBD2. The V segment lost 4 bases and the J segment 4 bases; nucleotides outside the gene matches: 8. CDR1 and CDR2 (germline): MNHNS, SASEGT. The CDR3 is made up of 16 amino acids. The CDR3 protein is CASSGDQRGGADTQYF. The CDR3 nucleotides are TGTGCCAGCAGTGGGGACCAGCGGGGGGGCGCAGATACGCAGTATTTT.

J is TRBJ1-3 and V is TRBV9; 9 positions match TRBD1. The germline CDR1 and CDR2 sequences are SGDLS and YYNGEE. The CDR3 consists of 17 residues. J gave up 0 bases and V 4 bases, and 8 bases lay outside the gene matches. The CDR3 protein is CASSLTGTGSSGNTIYF. In nucleotides, the CDR3 is TGTGCCAGCAGCTTGACCGGGACAGGGAGCTCTGGAAACACCATATATTTT.

The J gene is TRBJ2-1, the V gene TRBV20-1, with D unclear. Germline CDR1 is DFQATT and CDR2 is SNEGSKA (reference sequence). The length of the CDR3 is 11 residues. V was pared by 3 bases and J by 5 bases, with 5 bases between. In DNA, the CDR3 is TGCAGTGCTAGCGGTCACAATGAGCAGTTCTTC. Translation: CSASGHNEQFF.

The rearrangement uses TRBV11-2 and TRBJ1-1; no clear D gene. Germline V lookup: CDR1 SGHAT, CDR2 FQNNGV. This CDR3 has 16 residues. Trimming removed 5 bases from V and 4 bases from J, with 20 bases in between. As DNA, the CDR3 is TGTGCCAGCAGCCCCCCTGGGGTAAGCGGGATCACTGAAGCTTTCTTT. It codes for CASSPPGVSGITEAFF.

The V and J genes are TRBV10-2 and TRBJ1-6; a possible D gene is TRBD1 (5 bases). This CDR3 region has 14 residues. Trimming removed 4 bases from V and 6 bases from J, with 10 bases in between. The germline CDR1 and CDR2 sequences are WSHSY and SAAADI. The CDR3, as DNA: TGCGCCAGCAGTGCTCAGGGAGGTAATTCACCCCTCCACTTT. It specifies CASSAQGGNSPLHF.

CDR3 in amino acids: CASRNTGNTEAFF. CDR3 DNA: TGCGCCAGCAGGAATACAGGGAACACTGAAGCTTTCTTT. J is TRBJ1-1 and V is TRBV4-1; the D gene is possibly TRBD1 (5 bases). This CDR3 comprises 13 residues. The germline V gene encodes CDR1 MGHRA and CDR2 YSYEKL. With 6 bases removed from V and 1 base from J, the gap between germline ends came to 9 bases.

As regards this clone: The junction departs from the called germline gene at one end, perhaps through a read error. The V and J genes are TRBV11-3 and TRBJ2-7; D is possibly TRBD1 (5 bases). This CDR3 region has 15 residues. Germline lookup yields CDR1 SGHNT and CDR2 YENEEA. In nucleotides, the CDR3 is TGTGCCAGCAGCCTAGAGTTGCGACAGCCCTACGAGCAGTACTTC. Its protein product is CASSLELRQPYEQYF.

The genes are TRBV27 and TRBJ2-3, with 8 bases aligning to TRBD2. The V gene end was trimmed by 1 base and the J gene end by 1 base; junction bases not matched to a gene: 4. Germline V gene lookup returns CDR1 MNHEY and CDR2 SMNVEV (reference sequence). The CDR3 spans 16 residues. In DNA, the CDR3 is TGTGCCAGCAGTTTATGGTTGCGGGGGGGCACAGATACGCAGTATTTT. Its translation is CASSLWLRGGTDTQYF.

The CDR3 loop is CASTDGTSGVNEQFF. For the CDR3, the DNA is TGTGCCAGCACCGACGGGACTAGCGGGGTCAATGAGCAGTTCTTC. V gene TRBV27 combines with J gene TRBJ2-1, with 13 bases aligning to TRBD2. Germline V lookup: CDR1 MNHEY, CDR2 SMNVEV (reference sequence). Losses at the gene ends were 7 bases for V and 6 bases for J; bases not matched to a gene: 6. CDR3 length: 15 residues.

This clone was picked up one time. This rearrangement joins TRBV12-3 or TRBV12-4 to TRBJ1-2; 7 bases are a match to TRBD1. Germline trimming cut 6 bases from V and 5 bases from J; bases unmatched to any gene: 3. CDR3 length: 12 residues. In DNA form, the CDR3 reads TGTGCCAGCAGCACGGGACAGTATGGCTACACCTTC. Protein sequence: CASSTGQYGYTF.

This sequence joins TRBV25-1 and TRBJ2-7; tentatively, D is TRBD1 (5 bases). CDR3 length: 14 residues. The germline V gene encodes CDR1 MGHDK and CDR2 SYGVNS. The V end was cut by 3 bases, the J end by 3 bases, with 12 bases between. The CDR3 nucleotides are TGTGCCAGCAGTGAGGCAGGGAAGGGCTACGAGCAGTACTTC. This sequence encodes CASSEAGKGYEQYF.

The rearrangement uses TRBV29-1 and TRBJ2-3, with D perhaps TRBD2 (6 bases). The CDR3 contains 13 residues. V was pared by 7 bases and J by 4 bases, with 15 bases between. In germline, CDR1 is SQVTM, CDR2 ANQGSEA. The CDR3 sequence is CSGVRGVADTQYF. In nucleotides, the CDR3 is TGCAGCGGAGTTCGCGGGGTTGCAGATACGCAGTATTTT.

The CDR3 region is CASSSRPQGGNTEAFF. The CDR3 coding sequence is TGTGCCAGCAGCTCGCGCCCTCAGGGGGGGAACACTGAAGCTTTCTTT. V gene TRBV5-4 combines with J gene TRBJ1-1, with TRBD1 matching over 7 bases. Germline CDR1 and CDR2: SGHNT and YYREEE (reference sequence). The CDR3 has 16 amino acids. The V segment lost 3 bases and the J segment 1 base; nucleotides outside the gene matches: 9.

This clone showed up just once. The J gene is TRBJ2-5, the V gene TRBV6-1; TRBD2 might be the D (6 bases). Germline assignment: CDR1 MNHNS and CDR2 SASEGT. This CDR3 contains 14 residues. The V end lost 3 bases, the J end lost 5 bases, and 13 bases lay between the germline ends. Here the CDR3 reads CASSEPGLRETQYF. In DNA, the CDR3 is TGTGCCAGCAGTGAGCCGGGACTGCGTGAGACCCAGTACTTC.

In nucleotides, the CDR3 is TGTGCCAGCAGCTCCATTGGACAGACCTACGAGCAGTACTTC. Residues: CASSSIGQTYEQYF. The rearrangement joins TRBV11-2 to TRBJ2-7; weak D call: TRBD1 (6 bases). V was shortened by 4 bases and J by 2 bases, with 12 bases between the two germline ends. Germline V lookup: CDR1 SGHAT, CDR2 FQNNGV. The CDR3 totals 14 residues.

The genes are TRBV2 and TRBJ1-3, with D possibly being TRBD1 (6 bases). V shed 7 bases and J shed 3 bases, with 16 bases lying between them. The germline gives CDR1 SNHLY, CDR2 FYNNEI. The CDR3 extends over 15 amino acids. The CDR3, as DNA: TGTGCCAGCACCAGCTCCAGGGGCTTTGGAAACACCATATATTTT. Residues: CASTSSRGFGNTIYF.

The CDR3 loop is CASSSRQDYNSPLHF. CDR3 DNA: TGTGCCAGCAGTTCGCGACAGGATTATAATTCACCCCTCCACTTT. The chain joins TRBV6-5 to TRBJ1-6, with D maybe TRBD1 (6 bases). The CDR3 spans 15 residues. Trimming cost V 4 bases and J 4 bases, with 11 bases left between them. Germline CDR1 is MNHEY and CDR2 is SVGAGI.

The chain has TRBV11-2 and TRBJ1-3; 10 nucleotides line up with TRBD1. Trimming took 5 bases from V and 7 from J; bases not matched to a gene: 5. This CDR3 has 14 residues. Germline values: CDR1 SGHAT, CDR2 FQNNGV. DNA for the CDR3: TGTGCCAGCAGCCCCGGGACAGGGGAGAACACCATATATTTT. Its translation is CASSPGTGENTIYF.

The CDR3 nucleotides read TGTGCCAGCAGCCCTGGACAGGGGACCTACGAGCAGTACTTC. This translates into CASSPGQGTYEQYF. This chain joins TRBV7-2 and TRBJ2-7; 9 positions match TRBD1. CDR3 length: 14 amino acids. Germline-derived CDR1 and CDR2 are SGHTA and FQGNSA. Trimming at V came to 5 bases and at J to 2 bases, leaving 4 bases not matched to a gene.

The chain employs TRBV11-1 and TRBJ2-1, with 7 bases identical to TRBD2. The trim removed 4 bases at V and 6 bases at J, leaving 3 bases unmatched. The CDR3 has 13 amino acids. The germline V gene has CDR1 SGHAT and CDR2 FQDESV (reference sequence). For the CDR3, the DNA is TGTGCCAGCAGCTGGCCTAGCGGCAATGAGCAGTTCTTC. This gives the protein CASSWPSGNEQFF.

The chain recombines TRBV6-1 with TRBJ2-1; TRBD1 matches 7 bases. The CDR3 has 15 amino acids. Trimming at V came to 3 bases and at J to 1 base, leaving 3 bases not matched to a gene. Germline CDR1 MNHNS, CDR2 SASEGT. CDR3 in DNA: TGTGCCAGCAGTGAGGGCAGGGGGTCCTACAATGAGCAGTTCTTC. It encodes CASSEGRGSYNEQFF.

This rearrangement joins TRBV5-6 to TRBJ1-1, with D possibly being TRBD1 (5 bases). The CDR3 has 14 residues. In germline, CDR1 is SGHDT, CDR2 YYEEEE. The V end was cut by 1 base, the J end by 0 bases, with 7 bases between. For the CDR3, the DNA is TGTGCCAGCAGCTTGCCAGGGATGAACACTGAAGCTTTCTTT. This codes for CASSLPGMNTEAFF.

This clone was detected only once. The chain employs TRBV19 and TRBJ2-2, with TRBD1 as a possible D gene (7 bases). V lost 4 bases to trimming and J lost 5 bases, with 11 bases between them. The germline V gene has CDR1 LNHDA and CDR2 SQIVND (reference sequence). This CDR3 region has 14 residues. The CDR3 region is CASSSRGRTGELFF. The CDR3 DNA follows: TGTGCCAGTAGTAGCAGGGGGAGGACCGGGGAGCTGTTTTTT.

The rearrangement uses TRBV5-4 and TRBJ2-3, with 15 bases that match TRBD2. Germline values: CDR1 SGHNT, CDR2 YYREEE (reference sequence). CDR3 size: 19 residues. Trimming took 5 bases from V and 0 from J; bases not matched to a gene: 10. The CDR3 here is CASSGRGTSGGPSTDTQYF. DNA of the CDR3: TGTGCCAGCAGTGGGCGGGGGACTAGCGGGGGGCCTAGCACAGATACGCAGTATTTT.

The chain links TRBV12-3 or TRBV12-4 to TRBJ1-5, with a tentative D call TRBD1 (5 bases). The CDR3 runs to 13 residues. V dropped 3 bases and J dropped 7 bases, with 10 bases sitting between them. Written as DNA, the CDR3 is TGTGCCAGCAGTTTCGCAGGGATCCAGCCCCAGCATTTT. This gives the protein CASSFAGIQPQHF.

The genes are TRBV5-1 and TRBJ1-4; 8 nucleotides agree with TRBD1. V was clipped by 7 bases and J by 7 bases; unmatched bases: 6. This CDR3 has 13 residues. CDR1 is SGHRS and CDR2 is YFSETQ in the germline V gene. CDR3 DNA: TGCGCCAGCGCAGGACAGGGAGGTGAAAAACTGTTTTTT. This encodes CASAGQGGEKLFF.

V is TRBV10-1 and J is TRBJ1-1, with D perhaps matching TRBD1 (5 bases). V was clipped by 0 bases and J by 8 bases, with 10 bases between them. The germline CDR1 and CDR2 sequences are WNHNN and SYGVQD (reference sequence). This CDR3 comprises 13 residues. Here the CDR3 reads CASSESIGGEAFF. Here the CDR3 DNA reads TGCGCCAGCAGTGAGTCGATCGGGGGAGAAGCTTTCTTT.

This clone was seen once. The V call is TRBV14, the J call TRBJ2-4; possibly TRBD2 for D (7 bases). The V end was cut by 3 bases, the J end by 3 bases, with 18 bases between. The germline CDR1 and CDR2 sequences are SGHDN and FVKESK. The CDR3 has 17 amino acids. The CDR3, as DNA: TGTGCCAGCAGCCAGGGGGGGCTATCAGCTGGCAAAAACATTCAGTACTTC. It specifies CASSQGGLSAGKNIQYF. The full variable domain, in which reference TRBV14 and TRBJ2-4 provide the parts outside the CDR3, is EAGVTQFPSHSVIEKGQTVTLRCDPISGHDNLYWYRRVMGKEIKFLLHFVKESKQDESGMPNNRFLAERTGGTYSTLKVQPAELEDSGVYFCASSQGGLSAGKNIQYFGAGTRLSVL.